These 11 T cell receptor beta chains share one sample of origin, sequenced in a study of cytomegalovirus exposure and HLA in healthy donors. Profiling relied on immunoSEQ multiplex PCR, and the TCRdb table lists in-frame clones only, not all of them. The sample carries 120,000 to 150,000 clones, roughly 90% recorded once. The source material was PBMCs. The receptors come from a man between 18 and 29 years old in good health and CMV-seropositive.

V gene TRBV5-4 combines with J gene TRBJ2-1; possible D gene TRBD2, 6 bases. Germline-derived CDR1 and CDR2 are SGHNT and YYREEE (reference sequence). Trimming stripped 2 bases from V and 0 bases from J, with 9 bases between. This CDR3 has 15 residues. The CDR3 sequence is CASSFGGDSYNEQFF. The CDR3 DNA is TGTGCCAGCAGCTTTGGCGGGGACTCCTACAATGAGCAGTTCTTC.

The rearrangement links TRBV4-1 to TRBJ2-5, with 9 bases identical to TRBD2. This CDR3 comprises 17 residues. Germline assignment: CDR1 MGHRA and CDR2 YSYEKL. Germline trimming cut 1 base from V and 5 bases from J; bases unmatched to any gene: 11. The CDR3 protein is CASSQGIAGDMRETQYF. The CDR3 DNA sequence: TGCGCCAGCAGCCAAGGTATAGCGGGAGATATGAGGGAGACCCAGTACTTC.

This clone was detected only once. The rearrangement uses TRBV10-3 and TRBJ2-7, with D possibly being TRBD1 (6 bases). Trimming pared 10 bases from V and 5 bases from J, leaving 15 bases between. CDR3 length equals 12 residues. The germline CDR1 and CDR2 sequences are ENHRY and SYGVKD. The CDR3 region is CASRGQPDEQYF. In DNA form, the CDR3 reads TGTGCCAGTCGGGGACAACCGGACGAGCAGTACTTC.

J is TRBJ1-2 and V is TRBV6-5; D might be TRBD1 (5 bases). Per the germline V gene, CDR1 is MNHEY and CDR2 is SVGAGI. This CDR3 is built from 15 residues. Trimming took 5 bases from V and 2 from J, leaving 15 bases between them. CDR3 in amino acids: CASSTPRGSNYGYTF. The CDR3 DNA follows: TGTGCCAGCAGTACCCCACGGGGGTCCAACTATGGCTACACCTTC.

The gene calls are TRBV7-7 and TRBJ2-5; TRBD2 might be the D (5 bases). The CDR3 spans 16 residues. Looked up from germline, CDR1 is SSHAT and CDR2 is FNYEAQ (reference sequence). The V and J ends lost 4 bases and 4 bases respectively, with 19 bases between them. The CDR3 protein is CASSSGRGISRETQYF. The CDR3, as DNA: TGTGCCAGCAGCTCCGGCCGGGGTATTTCTCGAGAGACCCAGTACTTC.

This rearrangement joins TRBV28 to TRBJ1-6, with 9 bases matching TRBD1. The V gene's germline CDR1 is MDHEN and CDR2 SYDVKM. The CDR3 contains 15 residues. J lost 8 bases, V lost 6 bases, and 8 bases had no gene match. CDR3 amino acids: CASSIRDRDHSPLHF. DNA of the CDR3: TGTGCCAGCAGCATCCGGGACAGGGATCATTCACCCCTCCACTTT.

The rearrangement uses TRBV30 and TRBJ1-1; TRBD1 matches at 8 bases. V shed 2 bases, J shed 4 bases, and the junction held 3 bases outside the gene matches. The CDR3 covers 13 residues. Germline V gives CDR1 GTSNPN, CDR2 SVGIG (reference sequence). The CDR3, as DNA: TGTGCCTGGAGTATACAGGGGGGCACTGAAGCTTTCTTT. Translating gives CAWSIQGGTEAFF.

The CDR3 DNA is TGTGCCAGCAGTTTAGGGACAGGGGTAGTTTACGAGCAGTACTTC. Translation: CASSLGTGVVYEQYF. The chain links TRBV28 to TRBJ2-7, with 10 positions matching TRBD1. The CDR3 has 15 residues. The germline gives CDR1 MDHEN, CDR2 SYDVKM. With 2 bases clipped from V and 4 bases from J, the junction kept 5 bases outside the gene matches.

The chain's CDR3 is CASSPKDSGELFF. For the CDR3, the DNA is TGTGCCAGCAGCCCCAAGGACAGCGGGGAGCTGTTTTTT. The chain uses TRBV7-2 and TRBJ2-2, with D tentatively TRBD1 (6 bases). CDR3 length: 13 amino acids. The germline gives CDR1 SGHTA, CDR2 FQGNSA. The V and J ends lost 5 bases and 7 bases respectively, with 11 bases between them.

V usage is TRBV9 and J usage is TRBJ2-7; no clear D gene. The V gene's germline CDR1 is SGDLS and CDR2 YYNGEE. V lost 3 bases to trimming and J lost 0 bases, with 4 bases between them. The CDR3 consists of 12 residues. This CDR3 reads CASSAGSYEQYF. The CDR3 nucleotides are TGTGCCAGCAGCGCGGGCTCCTACGAGCAGTACTTC.

CDR3 nucleotides: TGTGCCAGCAGCGTATCAGGAAACCCTACCTACGAGCAGTACTTC. This gives the protein CASSVSGNPTYEQYF. This rearrangement joins TRBV9 to TRBJ2-7; no reliable D call. The CDR3 is made up of 15 amino acids. Germline-derived CDR1 and CDR2 are SGDLS and YYNGEE. The germline V and J ends were trimmed by 1 base and 2 bases, with 13 bases remaining between them.